These 9 T cell receptor beta chains originate from one sample sequenced in a study of T-cell reconstitution after alpha-beta-depleted transplantation in children. Unique molecular identifiers were incorporated when the TCRbeta library was constructed. MiXCR was run by TCRdb on the PCR reads, yielding one entry per CDR3 protein. The repertoire holds 580,000 or so distinct CDR3 sequences, roughly 23% seen once, with 11% to 15% in the top ten. Sequenced here: PBMCs, mostly from graft donor cells, sampled 360 days after TCRalphabeta/CD19-depleted stem cell transplant. The receptors originated from a boy younger than two who had a stem cell transplant for acute myeloid leukemia, so the T cells may come from the graft donor.

Ten or more counts support this clonotype. This chain joins TRBV28 and TRBJ2-1; D is undetermined. The V end lost 2 bases, the J end lost 8 bases, and 7 bases lay between the germline ends. Germline V CDR1 and CDR2: MDHEN, SYDVKM. The CDR3 sequence is 12 residues long. The CDR3: CASSLPGYEQFF. CDR3 in DNA: TGTGCCAGCAGTTTACCTGGATATGAGCAGTTCTTC.

The J gene is TRBJ2-7, the V gene TRBV5-6; 12 bases line up with TRBD2. Unmatched junction bases numbered 10, after V lost 3 bases and J lost 3 bases. Germline V gene data show CDR1 as SGHDT and CDR2 as YYEEEE. This CDR3 is built from 17 residues. CDR3 DNA: TGTGCCAGCAGCTCCCAAATCTTACTAGCGGGGGGCTACGAGCAGTACTTC. Translated, it gives CASSSQILLAGGYEQYF.

This chain connects TRBV29-1 to TRBJ1-2; 9 nucleotides agree with TRBD1. The V and J ends lost 7 bases and 6 bases, in that order; junction bases with no gene match: 12. Germline V gene data show CDR1 as SQVTM and CDR2 as ANQGSEA. The CDR3 extends over 14 amino acids. Here the CDR3 DNA reads TGCAGCGCCGAGGGGGGACAGGGAGGGAATGGCTACACCTTC. It codes for CSAEGGQGGNGYTF.

This clonotype was picked up a small number of times. This chain uses TRBV20-1 with TRBJ2-7; 8 bases are shared with TRBD1. V trimming: 3 bases; J trimming: 3 bases; junction bases outside the gene matches: 10. Per germline, CDR1 DFQATT and CDR2 SNEGSKA (reference sequence). The CDR3 loop spans 15 amino acids. This chain's CDR3 is CSARSGTGKGYEQYV. CDR3 nucleotides: TGCAGTGCTAGGTCCGGGACAGGAAAGGGCTACGAGCAGTACGTC.

This clonotype was counted once. The chain joins TRBV4-1 to TRBJ2-1, with TRBD2 matching 9 bases. J was trimmed by 9 bases and V by 1 base; bases with no gene match: 10. CDR3 length: 16 amino acids. Germline V gene lookup returns CDR1 MGHRA and CDR2 YSYEKL. CDR3 sequence reads: CASSQASPSGVGEQFF. CDR3 nucleotides: TGCGCCAGCAGCCAAGCTTCCCCTAGCGGGGTGGGTGAGCAGTTCTTC.

This clonotype was observed many times. The chain recombines TRBV29-1 with TRBJ1-1; a weak D match, TRBD1 (5 bases). Germline CDR1 and CDR2: SQVTM and ANQGSEA. CDR3 length equals 13 residues. V lost 1 base and J 5 bases, leaving 11 bases between the germline ends. The CDR3 region is CSVEGRRGTEAFF. In DNA form, the CDR3 reads TGCAGCGTTGAAGGTCGGAGGGGAACTGAAGCTTTCTTT. The full variable domain, its missing parts supplied by reference TRBV29-1 and TRBJ1-1, is SAVISQKPSRDICQRGTSLTIQCQVDSQVTMMFWYRQQPGQSLTLIATANQGSEATYESGFVIDKFPISRPNLTFSTLTVSNMSPEDSSIYLCSVEGRRGTEAFFGQGTRLTVV.

The chain links TRBV12-3 or TRBV12-4 to TRBJ1-5; D is unclear. V was clipped by 8 bases and J by 3 bases, with 14 bases between them. There are 14 residues in the CDR3. The CDR3 loop reads CASSHGQINQPQHF. In DNA form, the CDR3 reads TGTGCCAGCTCCCATGGGCAGATCAATCAGCCCCAGCATTTT.

This clonotype appeared many times. A much larger clone lies one base from this, so it may be a read error. This rearrangement joins TRBV29-1 to TRBJ1-1; no reliable D call. Germline assignment: CDR1 SQVTM and CDR2 ANQGSEA. Trimming cost V 4 bases and J 5 bases, with 8 bases left between them. The CDR3 totals 11 residues. This chain's CDR3 is CSVVGKTEAFF. In DNA, the CDR3 is TGCAGCGTTGTGGGGAAGACTGAAGCTTTCTTT.

This clonotype has at least ten counts. The chain has TRBV7-2 and TRBJ2-1; 7 bases agree with TRBD2. Germline V CDR1 and CDR2: SGHTA, FQGNSA. The ends lost 1 base at V and 1 base at J; junction bases unmatched: 4. The CDR3 sequence is 16 residues long. The CDR3, as DNA: TGTGCCAGCAGCTTAGTATACGGGGGGTCCTACAATGAGCAGTTCTTC. Translating it yields CASSLVYGGSYNEQFF.